The 2 T cell receptor beta chains below all came from one sample that was sequenced in a study of early T cells in non-severe SARS-CoV-2 infection. TCRdb re-called the 5' RACE reads through MiXCR, storing one row per CDR3 protein. The sample has under 70,000 distinct CDR3 sequences; about 7.6% are singletons. The material sequenced was whole blood, taken at baseline. These receptors were obtained from an adult who was a healthcare worker with PCR-confirmed SARS-CoV-2 infection or an uninfected control (not recorded which).

J is TRBJ2-2 and V is TRBV12-3 or TRBV12-4; no clear D gene. Trimming took off 1 base at V and 9 bases at J, with 6 bases between the two ends. This CDR3 contains 12 residues. The CDR3 loop reads CASSLGFRELFF. The CDR3 DNA is TGTGCCAGCAGTTTAGGGTTCCGGGAGCTGTTTTTT.

Only a few counts were recorded for this clonotype. This chain joins TRBV10-3 and TRBJ2-5, with D tentatively TRBD1 or TRBD2 (6 bases each). From germline, CDR1 is ENHRY and CDR2 SYGVKD. The germline V and J ends were trimmed by 7 bases and 2 bases, with 17 bases remaining between them. The CDR3 loop spans 15 amino acids. The CDR3 spells CAIKGGLAEQETQYF. CDR3 DNA: TGTGCCATCAAGGGGGGTCTCGCGGAACAAGAGACCCAGTACTTC.